These 9 T cell receptor beta chains came from one sample sequenced in a study of cytomegalovirus exposure and HLA in healthy donors. Only in-frame clones appear in the TCRdb table, and some are missing; sequencing was by immunoSEQ multiplex PCR. The sample has around 70,000 clones; about 95% are singletons. The sequenced material came from PBMCs. All receptors derive from a young woman in good health and CMV-seropositive.

This chain's CDR3 is CASSLGQGVRNTEAFF. DNA of the CDR3: TGTGCCAGCAGCCTAGGTCAGGGGGTTAGGAACACTGAAGCTTTCTTT. This chain connects TRBV7-9 to TRBJ1-1, with TRBD1 matching 7 bases. The CDR3 is 16 amino acids. The germline gives CDR1 SEHNR, CDR2 FQNEAQ (reference sequence). V dropped 5 bases and J dropped 1; count of bases not matched to a gene: 10.

The gene calls are TRBV30 and TRBJ2-5, with TRBD2 matching 14 bases. The CDR3 has 16 amino acids. CDR1 is GTSNPN, CDR2 SVGIG, per germline (reference sequence). Germline trimming cut 1 base from V and 3 bases from J; bases unmatched to any gene: 4. This CDR3 reads CAWSGGTSGSEETQYF. CDR3 DNA: TGTGCCTGGAGTGGGGGGACTAGCGGGAGTGAAGAGACCCAGTACTTC.

This clone occurred once. J is TRBJ1-1 and V is TRBV9, with D perhaps TRBD1 (6 bases). The CDR3 spans 14 residues. Germline V CDR1 and CDR2: SGDLS, YYNGEE. V was trimmed by 0 bases and J by 5 bases, leaving 11 bases between them. CDR3 bases: TGTGCCAGCAGCGTAGCGGACAGAAGTACTGAAGCTTTCTTT. It encodes CASSVADRSTEAFF. Full variable domain (rest looked up from reference TRBV9 and TRBJ1-1): DSGVTQTPKHLITATGQRVTLRCSPRSGDLSVYWYQQSLDQGLQFLIQYYNGEERAKGNILERFSAQQFPDLHSELNLSSLELGDSALYFCASSVADRSTEAFFGQGTRLTVV.

The chain combines TRBV27 with TRBJ1-4; tentatively, D is TRBD1 (6 bases). The V end lost 6 bases, the J end lost 4 bases, and 15 bases lay between the germline ends. The V gene's germline CDR1 is MNHEY and CDR2 SMNVEV (reference sequence). There are 15 residues in the CDR3. The CDR3: CASSRLDRFNEKLFF. CDR3 sequence (DNA): TGTGCCAGCAGCCGATTAGACAGGTTTAATGAAAAACTGTTTTTT.

The CDR3, as DNA: TGTGCCTGGAGCGCCGACAGCCCTTATGGCTACACCTTC. It yields the protein CAWSADSPYGYTF. The chain is built from TRBV30 and TRBJ1-2, with a weak D call TRBD1 (5 bases). This CDR3 spans 13 amino acids. Trimming shortened V by 3 bases and J by 5 bases, and 13 bases separated the two germline ends. Germline CDR1 is GTSNPN and CDR2 is SVGIG (reference sequence).

The V and J genes are TRBV2 and TRBJ1-1, with D unclear. The ends were cut back, 7 bases at V and 5 bases at J, with 14 bases in the middle. The CDR3 has 13 residues. The germline V gene has CDR1 SNHLY and CDR2 FYNNEI. Here the CDR3 reads CASTSGRGTEAFF. The CDR3 DNA reads as TGTGCCAGCACCTCCGGACGGGGTACTGAAGCTTTCTTT.

A single count supports this clone. The J gene is TRBJ1-1, the V gene TRBV11-2, with 11 bases lining up with TRBD1. Germline CDR1 SGHAT, CDR2 FQNNGV. V lost 5 bases, J lost 2 bases, and 13 bases stayed unmatched. The CDR3 consists of 18 residues. CDR3 nucleotides: TGTGCCAGCAGCCCACGGGACAGGGGGACCGGAGGTAACACTGAAGCTTTCTTT. Its translation: CASSPRDRGTGGNTEAFF.

The table lists this clone with a few counts. The chain combines TRBV11-3 with TRBJ2-7, with D maybe TRBD1 (5 bases). CDR1 is SGHNT and CDR2 is YENEEA in the germline V gene. The CDR3 sequence is 12 residues long. Trimming stripped 5 bases from V and 3 bases from J, with 8 bases between. CDR3 residues: CASSLDSYEQYF. In DNA, the CDR3 is TGTGCCAGCAGCCTCGACAGCTACGAGCAGTACTTC.

This chain's CDR3 is CASSLEPLMGVIVSYEQYF. DNA of the CDR3: TGCGCCAGCAGCCTGGAACCTTTGATGGGCGTAATTGTATCCTACGAGCAGTACTTC. This chain links TRBV5-1 with TRBJ2-7; D call uncertain. Germline V CDR1 and CDR2: SGHRS, YFSETQ. V lost 4 bases and J 1 base, leaving 27 bases between the germline ends. This CDR3 has 19 residues. The full variable domain, its missing parts supplied by reference TRBV5-1 and TRBJ2-7, is KAGVTQTPRYLIKTRGQQVTLSCSPISGHRSVSWYQQTPGQGLQFLFEYFSETQRNKGNFPGRFSGRQFSNSRSEMNVSTLELGDSALYLCASSLEPLMGVIVSYEQYFGPGTRLTVT.